Below, 6 T cell receptor beta chains from the same sample are listed, as sequenced in a study of T cell repertoires in cytomegalovirus infection. In TCRdb, the reads were re-called with MiXCR into one record per CDR3 protein. The table records fewer than 350,000 distinct CDR3 sequences, 17% of them present only once. Material for sequencing was PBMCs. The source of these receptors is a human donor in good health (CMV status not recorded). Some clones in this sample may be carry-over from other donors' samples.

The V and J genes are TRBV3-1 and TRBJ2-2; D gene ambiguous. V dropped 3 bases and J dropped 0 bases, with 5 bases sitting between them. The germline CDR1 and CDR2 sequences are LGHDT and YNNKEL (reference sequence). The CDR3 is 14 residues long. The CDR3 loop reads CASSQSANTGELFF. The CDR3 DNA reads TGTGCCAGCAGCCAGTCCGCGAACACCGGGGAGCTGTTTTTT.

The chain joins TRBV7-2 to TRBJ2-1, with 11 bases matching TRBD2. V trimming: 5 bases; J trimming: 3 bases; junction bases outside the gene matches: 9. CDR1 SGHTA and CDR2 FQGNSA come from the germline V gene. CDR3 length: 17 residues. The CDR3: CASSRYSGRGDYNEQFF. Here the CDR3 DNA reads TGTGCCAGCAGCAGATATAGCGGGAGGGGTGACTACAATGAGCAGTTCTTC. Drawing the rest from reference TRBV7-2 and TRBJ2-1, the complete variable domain is GAGVSQSPSNKVTEKGKDVELRCDPISGHTALYWYRQSLGQGLEFLIYFQGNSAPDKSGLPSDRFSAERTGGSVSTLTIQRTQQEDSAVYLCASSRYSGRGDYNEQFFGPGTRLTVL.

The gene calls are TRBV4-1 and TRBJ2-7; no reliable D call. The CDR3 is 14 amino acids. Trimming shortened V by 0 bases and J by 2 bases, and 8 bases separated the two germline ends. Looked up from germline, CDR1 is MGHRA and CDR2 is YSYEKL. DNA for the CDR3: TGCGCCAGCAGCCAAGAATTCGGTCCCTACGAGCAGTACTTC. It encodes CASSQEFGPYEQYF.

This clonotype came up a few times. This rearrangement joins TRBV7-9 to TRBJ1-2; D may be TRBD1 (6 bases). CDR1 is SEHNR and CDR2 is FQNEAQ in the germline V gene (reference sequence). The CDR3 loop spans 13 amino acids. Trimming left V 5 bases short and J 8 bases short, with 15 bases between. In nucleotides, the CDR3 is TGTGCCAGCAGCGCTCAGGGGAGCGAGGGCTACACCTTC. It is translated as CASSAQGSEGYTF.

For this clonotype: One end of the junction varies from germline; a read error may be responsible. The CDR3 loop is CASSLGGGAGTDTQYF. In nucleotides, the CDR3 is TGTGCTAGCAGCTTGGGCGGGGGGGCCGGAACAGATACGCAGTATTTT. V is TRBV7-7 and J is TRBJ2-3, with TRBD2 matching over 9 bases. Germline V gene sequence: CDR1 SSHAT, CDR2 FNYEAQ (reference sequence). This CDR3 contains 16 residues.

This clonotype was seen at least ten times. The CDR3 protein is CASSLSGGEPQHF. As DNA, the CDR3 is TGTGCCAGCAGCTTATCGGGTGGAGAGCCCCAGCATTTT. V and J are TRBV7-2 and TRBJ1-5; D ambiguous. This CDR3 region has 13 residues. Germline-derived CDR1 and CDR2 are SGHTA and FQGNSA. The V gene lost 2 bases and the J gene lost 8 bases, with 10 bases spanning the gap.